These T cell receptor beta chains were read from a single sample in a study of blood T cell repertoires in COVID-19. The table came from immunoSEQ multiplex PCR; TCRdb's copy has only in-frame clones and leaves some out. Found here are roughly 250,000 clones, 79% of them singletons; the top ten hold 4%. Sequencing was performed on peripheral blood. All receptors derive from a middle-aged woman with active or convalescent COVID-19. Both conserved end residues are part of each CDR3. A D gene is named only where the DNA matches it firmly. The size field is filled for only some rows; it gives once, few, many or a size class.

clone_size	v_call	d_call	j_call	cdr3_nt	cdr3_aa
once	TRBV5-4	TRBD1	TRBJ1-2	TGTGCCAGCAGCTTGACAGGGGGAAGGGGCTACACCTTC	CASSLTGGRGYTF
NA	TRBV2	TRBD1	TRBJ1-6	TGTGCCTCTGGGACAGATTATAATTCACCCCTCCACTTT	CASGTDYNSPLHF
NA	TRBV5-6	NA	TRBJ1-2	TGTGCCAGCAGCTTGGCCCTGAGTGGCTACACCTTC	CASSLALSGYTF
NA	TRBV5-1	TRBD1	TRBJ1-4	TGCGCCAGCAGCTTGGGACAGGGTAATGAAAAACTGTTTTTT	CASSLGQGNEKLFF
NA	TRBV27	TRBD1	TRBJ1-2	TGTGCCAGCAGTTCGACCGGGACAGGGGGCCCAACTTATGGCTACACCTTC	CASSSTGTGGPTYGYTF
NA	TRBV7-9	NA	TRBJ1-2	TGTGCCAGCAGGCCCAGGGGAGATGGCTATGGCTACACCTTC	CASRPRGDGYGYTF
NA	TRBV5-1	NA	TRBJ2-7	TGCGCCAGCAGCTTAACCCCTGCAGGCGAGCAGTACTTC	CASSLTPAGEQYF
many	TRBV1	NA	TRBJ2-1	TGCACCAGCAGCCAATTCCTCCGGGGGGCCTACTGGGTTGAGCAGTTCTTC	CTSSQFLRGAYWVEQFF
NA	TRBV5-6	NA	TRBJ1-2	TGTGCCAGCAGTTCGTCCTTCTATGGCTACACCTTC	CASSSSFYGYTF
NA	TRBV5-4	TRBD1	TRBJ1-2	TGTGCCAGCAGCGTTGACAGGGTGGGGGGCTACACCTTC	CASSVDRVGGYTF
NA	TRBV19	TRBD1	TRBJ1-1	TGTGCCAGTAGTTCAGGGACAGGCACTGAAGCTTTCTTT	CASSSGTGTEAFF
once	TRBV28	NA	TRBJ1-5	TGTGCCAGCAGCCCCGGCAGGAAAGCATATAGCAATCAGCCCCAGCATTTT	CASSPGRKAYSNQPQHF
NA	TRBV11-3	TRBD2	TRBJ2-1	TGTGCCAGCAGCTTAATGGAAAGCGGGGGTTACAATGAGCAGTTCTTC	CASSLMESGGYNEQFF
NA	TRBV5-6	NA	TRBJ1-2	TGTGCCAGCAGCTTTGGGTTGGACATTGATGGCTATGGCTACACCTTC	CASSFGLDIDGYGYTF
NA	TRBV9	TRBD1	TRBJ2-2	TGTGCCAGCAAGATCGGACAGGGCACCGGGGAGCTGTTTTTT	CASKIGQGTGELFF
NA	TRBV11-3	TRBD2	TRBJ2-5	TGTGCCAGCAGCTTGAGACGGACTAGCGGGGGGGCGGCTCTAGAGACCCAGTACTTC	CASSLRRTSGGAALETQYF
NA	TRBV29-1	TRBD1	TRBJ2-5	TGCAGCGTCCCTGACAGGGGGCATCGAGAGACCCAGTACTTC	CSVPDRGHRETQYF
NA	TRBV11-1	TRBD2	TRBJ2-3	TGTGCCAGCAGCTTCACTAGCGGGGGGGCCCCAGATACGCAGTATTTT	CASSFTSGGAPDTQYF
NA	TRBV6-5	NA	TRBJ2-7	TGTGCCAGCAGACCGGGACAACTCTACGAGCAGTACTTC	CASRPGQLYEQYF